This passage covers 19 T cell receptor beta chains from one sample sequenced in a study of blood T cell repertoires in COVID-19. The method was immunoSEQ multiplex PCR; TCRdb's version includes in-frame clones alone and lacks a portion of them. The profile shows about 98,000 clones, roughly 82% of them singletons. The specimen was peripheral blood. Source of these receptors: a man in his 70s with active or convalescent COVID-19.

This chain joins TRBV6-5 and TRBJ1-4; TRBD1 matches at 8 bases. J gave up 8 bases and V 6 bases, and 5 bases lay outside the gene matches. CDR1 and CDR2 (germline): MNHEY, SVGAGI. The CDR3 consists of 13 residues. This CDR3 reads CASSPTGDEKLFF. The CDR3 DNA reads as TGTGCCAGCAGCCCGACAGGGGACGAAAAACTGTTTTTT.

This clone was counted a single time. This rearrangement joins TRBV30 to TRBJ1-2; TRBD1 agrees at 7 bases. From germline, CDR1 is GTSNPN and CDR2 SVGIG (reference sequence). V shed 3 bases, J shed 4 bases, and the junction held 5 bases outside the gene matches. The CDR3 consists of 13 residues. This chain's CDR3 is CAWSYGTVYGYTF. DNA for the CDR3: TGTGCCTGGAGCTACGGGACAGTCTATGGCTACACCTTC.

Here the CDR3 reads CASSVDWTNEKLFF. CDR3 sequence (DNA): TGTGCCAGCAGCGTAGACTGGACTAATGAAAAACTGTTTTTT. V usage is TRBV9 and J usage is TRBJ1-4; D is unclear. The V gene lost 0 bases and the J gene lost 2 bases, with 5 bases spanning the gap. The germline V gene has CDR1 SGDLS and CDR2 YYNGEE. The CDR3 contains 14 residues.

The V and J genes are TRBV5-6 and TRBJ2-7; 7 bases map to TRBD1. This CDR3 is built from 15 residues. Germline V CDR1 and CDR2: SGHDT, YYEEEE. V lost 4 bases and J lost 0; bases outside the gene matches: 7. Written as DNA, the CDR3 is TGTGCCAGCAGCAAGACAGGGACCCTCTCCTACGAGCAGTACTTC. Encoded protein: CASSKTGTLSYEQYF.

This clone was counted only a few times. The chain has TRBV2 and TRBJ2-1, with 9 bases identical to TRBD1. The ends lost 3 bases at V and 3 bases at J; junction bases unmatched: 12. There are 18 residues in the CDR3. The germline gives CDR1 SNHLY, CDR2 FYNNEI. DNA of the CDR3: TGTGCCAGCAGTGAGCACCCCCAGACAGGGGGGTTCTACAATGAGCAGTTCTTC. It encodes CASSEHPQTGGFYNEQFF.

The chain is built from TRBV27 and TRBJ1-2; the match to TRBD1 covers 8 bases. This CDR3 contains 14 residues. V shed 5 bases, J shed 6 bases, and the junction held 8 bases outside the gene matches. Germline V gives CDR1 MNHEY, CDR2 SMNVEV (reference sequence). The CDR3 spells CASSPGQGGHGYTF. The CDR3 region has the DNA TGTGCCAGCAGTCCCGGACAGGGAGGGCATGGCTACACCTTC.

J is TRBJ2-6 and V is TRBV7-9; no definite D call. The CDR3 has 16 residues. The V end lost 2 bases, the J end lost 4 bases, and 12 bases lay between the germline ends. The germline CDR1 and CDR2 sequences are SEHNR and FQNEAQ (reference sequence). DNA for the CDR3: TGTGCCAGCAGCTTATACAGCCGCAGGGGGGCCAACGTCCTGACTTTC. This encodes CASSLYSRRGANVLTF.

CDR3: CASSSQHGGEREEQYF. CDR3 sequence (DNA): TGTGCCAGCAGTTCCCAACACGGGGGGGAAAGGGAGGAGCAGTACTTC. This rearrangement joins TRBV6-6 to TRBJ2-7, with 8 bases matching TRBD2. V was pared by 4 bases and J by 7 bases, with 15 bases of the junction left unmatched. Germline V gene data show CDR1 as MNHNY and CDR2 as SVGAGI (reference sequence). CDR3 length: 16 residues.

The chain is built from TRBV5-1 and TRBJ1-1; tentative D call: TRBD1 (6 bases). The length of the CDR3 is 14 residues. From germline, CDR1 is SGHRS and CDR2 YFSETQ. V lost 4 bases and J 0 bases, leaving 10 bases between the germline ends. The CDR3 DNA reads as TGCGCCAGCAGCACAGGGTACATGAACACTGAAGCTTTCTTT. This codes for CASSTGYMNTEAFF.

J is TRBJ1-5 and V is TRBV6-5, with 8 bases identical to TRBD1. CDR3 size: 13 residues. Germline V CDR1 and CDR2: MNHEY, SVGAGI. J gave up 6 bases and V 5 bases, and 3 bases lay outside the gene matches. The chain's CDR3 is CASSTDRGQPQHF. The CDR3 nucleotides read TGTGCCAGCAGTACCGACAGGGGTCAGCCCCAGCATTTT.

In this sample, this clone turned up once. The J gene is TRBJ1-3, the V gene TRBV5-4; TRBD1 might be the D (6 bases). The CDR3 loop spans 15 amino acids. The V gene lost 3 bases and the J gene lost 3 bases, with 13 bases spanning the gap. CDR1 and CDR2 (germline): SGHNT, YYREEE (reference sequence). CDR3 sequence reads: CASSSLTGNGNTIYF. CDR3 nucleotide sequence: TGTGCCAGCAGCTCTTTAACAGGGAATGGAAACACCATATATTTT. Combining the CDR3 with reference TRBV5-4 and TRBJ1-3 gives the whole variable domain ETGVTQSPTHLIKTRGQQVTLRCSSQSGHNTVSWYQQALGQGPQFIFQYYREEENGRGNFPPRFSGLQFPNYSSELNVNALELDDSALYLCASSSLTGNGNTIYFGEGSWLTVV.

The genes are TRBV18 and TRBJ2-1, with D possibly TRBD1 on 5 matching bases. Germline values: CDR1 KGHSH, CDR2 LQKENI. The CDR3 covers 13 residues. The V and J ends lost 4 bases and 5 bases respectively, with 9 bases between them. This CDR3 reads CASSLFRDNEQFF. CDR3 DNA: TGTGCCAGCTCACTCTTCAGGGACAATGAGCAGTTCTTC.

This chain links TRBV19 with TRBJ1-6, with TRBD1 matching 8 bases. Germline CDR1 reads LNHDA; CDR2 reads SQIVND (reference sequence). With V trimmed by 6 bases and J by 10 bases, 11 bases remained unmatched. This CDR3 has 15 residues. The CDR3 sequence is CASSPVDREGSPLHF. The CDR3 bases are TGTGCCAGTAGCCCCGTGGACAGGGAGGGCTCACCCCTCCACTTT.

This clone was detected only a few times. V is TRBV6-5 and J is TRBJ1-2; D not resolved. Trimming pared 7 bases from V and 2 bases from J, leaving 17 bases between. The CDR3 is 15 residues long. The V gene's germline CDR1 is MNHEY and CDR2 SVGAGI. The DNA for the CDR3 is TGTGCCAGCAACAAATCCAGGATGCCGAACTATGGCTACACCTTC. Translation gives CASNKSRMPNYGYTF.

The CDR3 sequence is CASSLYTGLADEQFF. The CDR3 nucleotides read TGTGCCAGCAGCTTATATACGGGACTAGCCGATGAGCAGTTCTTC. This sequence joins TRBV11-2 and TRBJ2-1, with 9 bases aligning to TRBD2. CDR3 length: 15 residues. V shed 2 bases, J shed 8 bases, and the junction held 7 bases outside the gene matches. Germline CDR1 reads SGHAT; CDR2 reads FQNNGV.

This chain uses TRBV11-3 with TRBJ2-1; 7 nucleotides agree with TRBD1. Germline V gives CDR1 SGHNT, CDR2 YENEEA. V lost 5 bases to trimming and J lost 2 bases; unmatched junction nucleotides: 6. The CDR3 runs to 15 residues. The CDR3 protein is CASSKGGQPYNEQFF. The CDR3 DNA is TGTGCCAGCAGCAAAGGGGGACAGCCCTACAATGAGCAGTTCTTC.

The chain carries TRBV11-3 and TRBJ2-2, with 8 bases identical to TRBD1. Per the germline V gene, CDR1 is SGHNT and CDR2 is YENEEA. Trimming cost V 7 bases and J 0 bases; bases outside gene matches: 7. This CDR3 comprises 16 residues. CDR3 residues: CASKRQGATNTGELFF. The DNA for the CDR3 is TGTGCCAGCAAGCGGCAGGGGGCCACGAACACCGGGGAGCTGTTTTTT.

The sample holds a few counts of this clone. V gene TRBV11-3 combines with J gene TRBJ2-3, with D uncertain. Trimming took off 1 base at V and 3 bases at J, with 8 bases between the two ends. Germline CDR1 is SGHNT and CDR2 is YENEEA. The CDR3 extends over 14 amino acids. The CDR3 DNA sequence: TGTGCCAGCAGCTTAGGGCAGGCAACAGATACGCAGTATTTT. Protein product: CASSLGQATDTQYF.

In nucleotides, the CDR3 is TGTGCCACAAGACTAGCCGGGTCGTCAGATACGCAGTATTTT. It translates to CATRLAGSSDTQYF. V and J are TRBV10-3 and TRBJ2-3; TRBD2 aligns across 7 bases. Per germline, CDR1 ENHRY and CDR2 SYGVKD. With V trimmed by 10 bases and J by 4 bases, 11 bases remained unmatched. The CDR3 runs to 14 residues.